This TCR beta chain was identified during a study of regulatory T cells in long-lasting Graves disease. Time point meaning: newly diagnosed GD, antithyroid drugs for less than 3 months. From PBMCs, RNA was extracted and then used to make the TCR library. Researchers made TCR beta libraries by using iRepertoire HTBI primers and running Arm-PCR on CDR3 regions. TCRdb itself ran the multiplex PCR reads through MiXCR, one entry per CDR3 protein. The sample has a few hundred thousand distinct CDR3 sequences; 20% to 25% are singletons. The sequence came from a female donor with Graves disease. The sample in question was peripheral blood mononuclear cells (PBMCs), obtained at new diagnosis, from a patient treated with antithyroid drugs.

Here the CDR3 reads CASSPGQGVTEAFF. The DNA of the CDR3 is TGCGCCAGCAGCCCGGGACAGGGGGTCACTGAAGCTTTCTTT. The chain links TRBV4-3 to TRBJ1-1, with 11 bases fitting TRBD1. CDR1 is LGHNA, CDR2 YSLEER, per germline. V gave up 4 bases and J gave up 4 bases; unmatched junction bases: 2. This CDR3 spans 14 amino acids.